The rows below give T cell receptor beta chains drawn from one sample of a study of naive CD8 T cells in extremely preterm neonates. This table comes from immunoSEQ multiplex PCR, and its TCRdb copy is limited to in-frame clones, with some not included. The table records around 7,900 clones, 95% to 98% of them present only once. Sequenced: naive CD8+ T cells from blood. The receptors derive from a human donor in good health. Both conserved end residues are part of each CDR3. The D gene is left open where the match is weak. Clone size is given for some rows only: seen once, a few or many times, or a class if the clone is expanded.

clone_size	v_call	j_call	d_call	cdr3_nt	cdr3_aa
.	TRBV4-1	TRBJ1-5	TRBD1	TGCGCCAGCAGCCAGCCCCTCTCCGGGACAGGGGGACACCCCCAGCATTTT	CASSQPLSGTGGHPQHF
.	TRBV6-5	TRBJ2-7	.	TGTGCCAGCATAATGTACGGGGGAGACCCCTACGAGCAGTACTTC	CASIMYGGDPYEQYF
.	TRBV19	TRBJ2-7	TRBD1	TGTGCCAGTAGTCTGGGACAGGGCTACGAGCAGTACTTC	CASSLGQGYEQYF
once	TRBV7-9	TRBJ1-5	TRBD1	TGTGCCAGCAGCACCGGGACAGGATTCTACTCCGACAATCAGCCCCAGCATTTT	CASSTGTGFYSDNQPQHF
.	TRBV28	TRBJ1-5	.	TGTGCCAGCAGTCCCCCTGGGTGGGAGGGAGGTCAGCCCCAGCATTTT	CASSPPGWEGGQPQHF
.	TRBV9	TRBJ2-3	TRBD1	TGTGCCAGCAGCTCGACAGGGGGCACAGATACGCAGTATTTT	CASSSTGGTDTQYF
.	TRBV18	TRBJ2-4	.	TGTGCCAGCTCACCAAACATCAGACAGGCGAACATTCAGTACTTC	CASSPNIRQANIQYF
.	TRBV4-2	TRBJ2-1	TRBD1	TGTGCCAGCAGCCAATGGACAGGGGACTACAATGAGCAGTTCTTC	CASSQWTGDYNEQFF
few	TRBV11-2	TRBJ1-1	.	TGTGCCAGCAGCTGGACAGTGGACACTGAAGCTTTCTTT	CASSWTVDTEAFF
.	TRBV25-1	TRBJ2-4	.	TGTGCCAGCAGTGAATATAAGGGGTCCAAAAACATTCAGTACTTC	CASSEYKGSKNIQYF
.	TRBV5-1	TRBJ2-7	.	TGCGCCAGCAGCTTGGGGACATTCCCCTACGAGCAGTACTTC	CASSLGTFPYEQYF
.	TRBV4-2	TRBJ1-3	.	TGTGCCAGCAGCCAAGACGGCAGGCCAAGCTCTGGAAACACCATATATTTT	CASSQDGRPSSGNTIYF
.	TRBV13	TRBJ2-5	TRBD1	TGTGCCAGCAGCCACAGGGGTGAAGAGACCCAGTACTTC	CASSHRGEETQYF
once	TRBV6-5	TRBJ1-6	TRBD1	TGTGCCAGCAGTAACAACAGGGGTTATAATTCACCCCTCCACTTT	CASSNNRGYNSPLHF
.	TRBV4-1	TRBJ1-2	TRBD1	TGCGCCAGCAGCCATGGGACAGTAAGCGATGGCTACACCTTC	CASSHGTVSDGYTF
.	TRBV4-1	TRBJ2-7	.	TGCGCCAGCAGCCAGGGGCTCGCCTACGAGCAGTACTTC	CASSQGLAYEQYF
.	TRBV10-3	TRBJ2-7	.	TGTGCCATCAGTGACGGGGATTCCTACGAGCAGTACTTC	CAISDGDSYEQYF
.	TRBV9	TRBJ1-3	.	TGTGCCAGCAGCGTAAGTTCAGGGCGTGGAAACACCATATATTTT	CASSVSSGRGNTIYF
.	TRBV6-5	TRBJ2-7	TRBD1	TGTGCCAGCAGTACAGGGGAAGGGTCCTACGAGCAGTACTTC	CASSTGEGSYEQYF
.	TRBV28	TRBJ2-5	TRBD2	TGTGCCAGCAGTTTTTCCCTAGCGGGGGGCCGAGGGGAGACCCAGTACTTC	CASSFSLAGGRGETQYF
once	TRBV13	TRBJ2-1	TRBD1	TGTGCCAGCAGCTTCGGGACAGGGTACAATGAGCAGTTCTTC	CASSFGTGYNEQFF
.	TRBV6-6	TRBJ2-7	.	TGTGCCAGCAGTTACTCGGCAGGGGCCTCCTACGAGCAGTACTTC	CASSYSAGASYEQYF
.	TRBV25-1	TRBJ2-1	.	TGTGCCAGCAAACGGGGGGCTTCCTCCTACAATGAGCAGTTCTTC	CASKRGASSYNEQFF
once	TRBV4-1	TRBJ1-1	.	TGCGCCAGCAGCCAAGGGGGACATATGAACACTGAAGCTTTCTTT	CASSQGGHMNTEAFF
once	TRBV4-2	TRBJ1-2	TRBD1	TGTGCCAGCAGCGACGCCTGGGACAGAACTTATGGCTACACCTTC	CASSDAWDRTYGYTF
.	TRBV13	TRBJ2-5	TRBD1	TGTGCCAGCAGCTCAGACGAGACAGGGGATCACCGAACCCAGTACTTC	CASSSDETGDHRTQYF
once	TRBV5-3	TRBJ1-1	.	TGTGCCAGAAGCTCCCGCGGCCGGGAGACGAACACTGAAGCTTTCTTT	CARSSRGRETNTEAFF
.	TRBV25-1	TRBJ2-5	TRBD2	TGTGCCAGCAGTTCGACTAGCGCGTGGACCCAGTACTTC	CASSSTSAWTQYF
.	TRBV5-5	TRBJ2-1	TRBD2	TGTGCCAGCAGCCCCGGGACTAGCGGGAGGCCCCATGAGCAGTTCTTC	CASSPGTSGRPHEQFF
.	TRBV4-2	TRBJ1-4	.	TGTGCCAGCAGCCAAGGCAGGGGTCCCATAACTAATGAAAAACTGTTTTTT	CASSQGRGPITNEKLFF
.	TRBV4-2	TRBJ2-1	.	TGTGCCAGCAGCCAAGTTCAGCGCAAGAGCTCCTACAATGAGCAGTTCTTC	CASSQVQRKSSYNEQFF
once	TRBV5-8	TRBJ2-1	TRBD1	TGTGCCAGCAGCTCAGAGGACAGGGCACGGGGTTACAATGAGCAGTTCTTC	CASSSEDRARGYNEQFF
.	TRBV11-2	TRBJ1-1	.	TGTGCCAGCAGCTGGGGCAGAGCTGAAGCTTTCTTT	CASSWGRAEAFF
.	TRBV11-2	TRBJ2-5	.	TGTGCCAGCAGCTTGGAGGGTCTCTCACAAGAGACCCAGTACTTC	CASSLEGLSQETQYF
.	TRBV19	TRBJ1-2	.	TGTGCCAGTAGTATAGCCCAGGCAGGGCCCTATGGCTACACCTTC	CASSIAQAGPYGYTF
.	TRBV2	TRBJ2-5	TRBD2	TGTGCCAGCAGAACGGTTCTAGCGGTGGGGGTAAAAGAGACCCAGTACTTC	CASRTVLAVGVKETQYF
once	TRBV5-4	TRBJ1-1	TRBD1	TGTGCCAGCAGCTCAGGGACAGGGGGACTGGAAGCTTTCTTT	CASSSGTGGLEAFF
.	TRBV27	TRBJ1-5	.	TGTGCCAGCAGTTTGCAGGGGACCCCCAATCAGCCCCAGCATTTT	CASSLQGTPNQPQHF
.	TRBV7-6	TRBJ2-1	TRBD2	TGTGCCAGCAGCCGGACTAGCGGGGGGTCCGATGAGCAGTTCTTC	CASSRTSGGSDEQFF
.	TRBV9	TRBJ1-2	.	TGTGCCAGCAGCGTCGGGGGGATCTTC	CASSVGGIF
.	TRBV19	TRBJ1-5	.	TGTGCCAGTAGTATACGGGACACCCATCAGCCCCAGCATTTT	CASSIRDTHQPQHF
.	TRBV7-9	TRBJ2-7	.	TGTGCCAGCAGCTTGGCCCAAGGGGACTACGAGCAGTACTTC	CASSLAQGDYEQYF
.	TRBV19	TRBJ2-1	TRBD2	TGTGCCAGTAGTATCAGGTCTAGCGGGTACAATGAGCAGTTCTTC	CASSIRSSGYNEQFF
.	TRBV28	TRBJ1-5	TRBD1	TGTGCCAGCAGTGGGGACAGTTATAGCAATCAGCCCCAGCATTTT	CASSGDSYSNQPQHF
once	TRBV29-1	TRBJ2-5	TRBD1	TGCAGCGTTGAGGGGACAGGGGCTTGGGAGACCCAGTACTTC	CSVEGTGAWETQYF
.	TRBV7-9	TRBJ2-5	TRBD1	TGTGCCAGCAGCTTAGCCGGGACAGGGATCGGAGAGACCCAGTACTTC	CASSLAGTGIGETQYF
.	TRBV15	TRBJ2-1	TRBD1	TGTGCCACCAGCAGAGGCCGACAGGGCCGCTACAATGAGCAGTTCTTC	CATSRGRQGRYNEQFF
.	TRBV2	TRBJ1-1	TRBD1	TGTGCCAGCAGTGACGTCGGGACAGCTCTTAACACTGAAGCTTTCTTT	CASSDVGTALNTEAFF
.	TRBV19	TRBJ2-7	.	TGTGCCAGTAGTAGCGCGGGAAGGGGCTACGAGCAGTACTTC	CASSSAGRGYEQYF
.	TRBV23-1	TRBJ1-1	TRBD1	TGCGCCAGCAGCCCAGCGGGACAGGGGGCTTGGTGGAACACTGAAGCTTTCTTT	CASSPAGQGAWWNTEAFF
.	TRBV11-2	TRBJ1-5	.	TGTGCCAGCAGCTTAGATTGGGGGCTTGGCAATCAGCCCCAGCATTTT	CASSLDWGLGNQPQHF
.	TRBV23-1	TRBJ1-6	.	TGCGCCAGCAGGGGGGGGGCAGTAGATTCACCCCTCCACTTT	CASRGGAVDSPLHF
.	TRBV7-3	TRBJ2-1	TRBD2	TGTGCCAGCAGCTCGCGGACTAGCGGGAGCGAGCAGTTCTTC	CASSSRTSGSEQFF
.	TRBV7-9	TRBJ1-2	.	TGTGCCAGCAGCTTAGAAGTAAGAGGGTCCGCCTATGGCTACACCTTC	CASSLEVRGSAYGYTF
.	TRBV27	TRBJ1-2	.	TGTGCCAGCAGGACAGATACGCGTGGCTACACCTTC	CASRTDTRGYTF
.	TRBV27	TRBJ2-1	TRBD2	TGTGCCAGCAGTGCGACACTAGCGGGAGGGCCTAGGGGTGAGTTCTTC	CASSATLAGGPRGEFF
.	TRBV5-4	TRBJ2-2	TRBD1	TGTGCCAGCAGCTTGTGGGGGACAGGGTACCCCGGGGAGCTGTTTTTT	CASSLWGTGYPGELFF
.	TRBV11-2	TRBJ2-2	TRBD2	TGTGCCAGCACCAACCCGGGACTAGCACTTTTCGGCGGGGAGCTGTTTTTT	CASTNPGLALFGGELFF
.	TRBV4-3	TRBJ2-1	TRBD2	TGCGCCAGCAGCCAAGATATGGCGGGAGCCTACAATGAGCAGTTCTTC	CASSQDMAGAYNEQFF